Below are 25 T cell receptor beta chains sequenced from a single sample in a study of cytomegalovirus exposure and HLA in healthy donors. PCR employed 60 Vbeta and 13 Jbeta primers. Sequenced by immunoSEQ multiplex PCR; TCRdb stores in-frame clones only, minus some. The sample yields some 150,000 clones, almost 85% seen once. Sequencing used PBMCs. Receptors originate from a man aged 18-30 years in good health and CMV-seropositive.

The V gene is TRBV9, the J gene TRBJ1-5, with 8 nucleotides matching TRBD1. In germline, CDR1 is SGDLS, CDR2 YYNGEE. J was trimmed by 5 bases and V by 4 bases; bases with no gene match: 5. The CDR3 consists of 14 residues. CDR3 amino acids: CASSSGQVYQPQHF. The DNA of the CDR3 is TGTGCCAGCAGCTCGGGACAGGTTTATCAGCCCCAGCATTTT.

The rearrangement uses TRBV4-1 and TRBJ2-7; a possible D gene is TRBD1 (5 bases). The CDR3 runs 13 residues. V lost 5 bases and J 3 bases, leaving 11 bases between the germline ends. The germline CDR1 and CDR2 sequences are MGHRA and YSYEKL. CDR3 sequence reads: CASSADRNYEQYF. For the CDR3, the DNA is TGCGCCAGCAGCGCAGACAGAAACTACGAGCAGTACTTC.

The chain combines TRBV29-1 with TRBJ2-1, with 10 bases aligning to TRBD1. J lost 1 base, V lost 3 bases, and 3 bases had no gene match. In germline, CDR1 is SQVTM, CDR2 ANQGSEA. CDR3 size: 15 residues. The CDR3 DNA reads as TGCAGCGTTGAGGACAGGGGGGCTTCCTACAATGAGCAGTTCTTC. Its translation: CSVEDRGASYNEQFF.

The gene calls are TRBV7-9 and TRBJ1-2; TRBD1 matches at 7 bases. The germline V gene has CDR1 SEHNR and CDR2 FQNEAQ (reference sequence). This CDR3 spans 14 amino acids. V lost 5 bases, J lost 5 bases, and 8 bases stayed unmatched. The CDR3 spells CASSIQGGAYGYTF. The CDR3 DNA follows: TGTGCCAGCAGCATCCAGGGGGGCGCATATGGCTACACCTTC. The full variable domain, in which reference TRBV7-9 and TRBJ1-2 provide the parts outside the CDR3, is DTGVSQNPRHKITKRGQNVTFRCDPISEHNRLYWYRQTLGQGPEFLTYFQNEAQLEKSRLLSDRFSAERPKGSFSTLEIQRTEQGDSAMYLCASSIQGGAYGYTFGSGTRLTVV.

The chain combines TRBV4-1 with TRBJ2-3; D might be TRBD1 (5 bases). The germline V gene has CDR1 MGHRA and CDR2 YSYEKL. The CDR3 loop spans 13 amino acids. The V end lost 3 bases, the J end lost 1 base, and 5 bases lay between the germline ends. The CDR3 DNA sequence: TGCGCCAGCAGCCAGACAGGCACAGATACGCAGTATTTT. Protein product: CASSQTGTDTQYF.

The chain's CDR3 is CASSHQPGLAGEADTQYF. The DNA of the CDR3 is TGTGCCAGCAGCCATCAGCCGGGACTAGCGGGAGAGGCAGATACGCAGTATTTT. This sequence joins TRBV4-2 and TRBJ2-3, with 14 bases that match TRBD2. Germline V lookup: CDR1 LGHNA, CDR2 YNFKEQ. V lost 3 bases, J lost 4 bases, and 9 bases stayed unmatched. The CDR3 consists of 18 residues.

V gene TRBV5-1 combines with J gene TRBJ1-2; weak D call: TRBD1 (6 bases). This CDR3 region has 13 residues. Trimming pared 4 bases from V and 8 bases from J, leaving 15 bases between. Germline V lookup: CDR1 SGHRS, CDR2 YFSETQ. As DNA, the CDR3 is TGCGCCAGCAGCCCGTTAACAGGGTACGGCTACACCTTC. Protein: CASSPLTGYGYTF.

The rearrangement uses TRBV18 and TRBJ2-6; TRBD2 is a possible D gene (6 bases). The ends were cut back, 6 bases at V and 0 bases at J, with 24 bases in the middle. The CDR3 has 20 amino acids. The germline V gene has CDR1 KGHSH and CDR2 LQKENI. The CDR3 sequence is CASSPLGGGSLSSGANVLTF. As DNA, the CDR3 is TGTGCCAGCTCGCCCCTGGGTGGGGGGTCCCTGAGCTCTGGGGCCAACGTCCTGACTTTC. Full variable domain (missing parts from reference TRBV18 and TRBJ2-6): NAGVMQNPRHLVRRRGQEARLRCSPMKGHSHVYWYRQLPEEGLKFMVYLQKENIIDESGMPKERFSAEFPKEGPSILRIQQVVRGDSAAYFCASSPLGGGSLSSGANVLTFGAGSRLTVL.

This chain links TRBV30 with TRBJ1-4; 7 bases align to TRBD1. Germline trimming cut 7 bases from V and 1 base from J; bases unmatched to any gene: 3. Germline lookup yields CDR1 GTSNPN and CDR2 SVGIG (reference sequence). The CDR3 is made up of 13 amino acids. The CDR3 DNA follows: TGTGCCTTTACAGGGGTAACTAATGAAAAACTGTTTTTT. Translated, it gives CAFTGVTNEKLFF. The complete variable domain, with remaining parts taken from reference TRBV30 and TRBJ1-4, reads SQTIHQWPATLVQPVGSPLSLECTVEGTSNPNLYWYRQAAGRGLQLLFYSVGIGQISSEVPQNLSASRPQDRQFILSSKKLLLSDSGFYLCAFTGVTNEKLFFGSGTQLSVL.

V and J are TRBV25-1 and TRBJ2-2; the D is unclear. Germline loops: CDR1 MGHDK, CDR2 SYGVNS. Deletions cut 4 bases from V and 4 bases from J, with 10 bases between. The CDR3 length is 14 residues. The CDR3: CASSATAVTGELFF. The CDR3 bases are TGTGCCAGCAGTGCGACGGCGGTCACCGGGGAGCTGTTTTTT.

This rearrangement joins TRBV2 to TRBJ1-2; D is possibly TRBD1 (5 bases). V was shortened by 3 bases and J by 5 bases, with 13 bases between the two germline ends. CDR1 and CDR2 from the germline V gene are SNHLY and FYNNEI. The CDR3 length is 14 residues. The CDR3 region has the DNA TGTGCCAGCAGTGAGTTGGGGGGTTGGTATGGCTACACCTTC. Its translation: CASSELGGWYGYTF.

The genes are TRBV28 and TRBJ2-5, with D perhaps matching TRBD2 (5 bases). Trimming pared 0 bases from V and 1 base from J, leaving 9 bases between. The CDR3 is 15 amino acids. Germline lookup yields CDR1 MDHEN and CDR2 SYDVKM. The CDR3 region has the DNA TGTGCCAGCAGTTTATGGGAGGCCGGCCAAGAGACCCAGTACTTC. This codes for CASSLWEAGQETQYF.

The chain is built from TRBV9 and TRBJ1-1; no clear D. In germline, CDR1 is SGDLS, CDR2 YYNGEE. The V end lost 4 bases, the J end lost 2 bases, and 12 bases lay between the germline ends. The CDR3 covers 14 residues. Written as DNA, the CDR3 is TGTGCCAGCAGCCTCCGCGGGGAAAACACTGAAGCTTTCTTT. This translates into CASSLRGENTEAFF.

The chain has TRBV28 and TRBJ1-4; D is ambiguous. V was cut by 6 bases and J by 8 bases, with 10 bases left in between. Per the germline V gene, CDR1 is MDHEN and CDR2 is SYDVKM. The CDR3 totals 12 residues. CDR3 sequence (DNA): TGTGCCAGCAGACCGCCGGGGGAAAAACTGTTTTTT. This gives the protein CASRPPGEKLFF.

The chain is built from TRBV28 and TRBJ1-1; D possibly corresponds to TRBD1 (6 bases). Deletions cut 6 bases from V and 1 base from J, with 18 bases between. CDR1 MDHEN and CDR2 SYDVKM come from the germline V gene. The CDR3 is 16 amino acids. The DNA of the CDR3 is TGTGCCAGCAGGGCGTTTGGGGGCGGAAGGAACACTGAAGCTTTCTTT. This translates into CASRAFGGGRNTEAFF.

The rearrangement joins TRBV27 to TRBJ2-1; D perhaps matches TRBD2 (6 bases). The germline CDR1 and CDR2 sequences are MNHEY and SMNVEV (reference sequence). This CDR3 is built from 13 residues. The V and J ends lost 0 bases and 8 bases respectively, with 8 bases between them. CDR3 amino acids: CASSLSAGYEQFF. In DNA, the CDR3 is TGTGCCAGCAGTTTATCGGCGGGGTATGAGCAGTTCTTC.

The V call is TRBV27, the J call TRBJ2-1; maybe TRBD2 (6 bases). This CDR3 region has 15 residues. Per the germline V gene, CDR1 is MNHEY and CDR2 is SMNVEV (reference sequence). The V and J ends lost 1 base and 6 bases respectively, with 13 bases between them. The CDR3 region has the DNA TGTGCCAGCAGTTTATATGGCGGGGATGCCAATGAGCAGTTCTTC. As protein: CASSLYGGDANEQFF.

The chain recombines TRBV6-1 with TRBJ1-5; no clear D. CDR1 is MNHNS, CDR2 SASEGT, per germline. V was shortened by 4 bases and J by 0 bases, with 7 bases between the two germline ends. The CDR3 runs to 14 residues. The CDR3 loop reads CASSAGNSNQPQHF. Here the CDR3 DNA reads TGTGCCAGCAGTGCCGGTAATAGCAATCAGCCCCAGCATTTT.

V gene TRBV7-9 combines with J gene TRBJ2-7, with 7 bases aligning to TRBD1. J lost 4 bases, V lost 5 bases, and 8 bases had no gene match. Germline-derived CDR1 and CDR2 are SEHNR and FQNEAQ (reference sequence). This CDR3 has 14 amino acids. For the CDR3, the DNA is TGTGCCAGCAGCCTCACCGGGACAGCTTACGAGCAGTACTTC. Amino acid sequence: CASSLTGTAYEQYF.

The chain combines TRBV21-1 with TRBJ2-3; TRBD1 is taken as the D call from the table, unchecked against the DNA. TRBV21-1 is a pseudogene. The CDR3 consists of 16 residues. The CDR3 region is CASSKKPNRGTDTQYF. CDR3 DNA sequence: TGTGCCAGCAGCAAAAAGCCCAACAGGGGCACAGATACGCAGTATTTT.

The rearrangement links TRBV21-1 to TRBJ2-7; the table names TRBD2, a call not compared with the DNA. TRBV21-1 is deemed a pseudogene. The CDR3 length is 14 residues. Written as DNA, the CDR3 is TGTGCCAGCAGCAAATTGGGTGGAGGCTACGAGCAGTACTTC. It translates to CASSKLGGGYEQYF.

The gene calls are TRBV7-9 and TRBJ2-1; tentatively, D is TRBD2 (5 bases). Between the trimmed V and J ends, which lost 5 bases and 7 bases, there was a span of 18 bases. The V gene's germline CDR1 is SEHNR and CDR2 FQNEAQ (reference sequence). The CDR3 totals 15 residues. This CDR3 reads CASSLPGMSVNEQFF. In DNA form, the CDR3 reads TGTGCCAGCAGCCTTCCGGGGATGAGTGTTAATGAGCAGTTCTTC.

V gene TRBV5-6 combines with J gene TRBJ2-2; D gene ambiguous. CDR3 size: 15 residues. Trimming shortened V by 2 bases and J by 0 bases, and 8 bases separated the two germline ends. Germline assignment: CDR1 SGHDT and CDR2 YYEEEE. CDR3 sequence (DNA): TGTGCCAGCAGCTTTCAGGCAGCGAACACCGGGGAGCTGTTTTTT. Its translation: CASSFQAANTGELFF.

This chain connects TRBV19 to TRBJ1-4; TRBD1 matches 7 bases. V lost 6 bases, J lost 2 bases, and 6 bases stayed unmatched. This CDR3 contains 15 residues. Germline CDR1 and CDR2: LNHDA and SQIVND (reference sequence). The CDR3 loop reads CASREGGLTNEKLFF. The DNA for the CDR3 is TGTGCCAGTAGAGAAGGGGGCCTGACTAATGAAAAACTGTTTTTT.

This rearrangement joins TRBV2 to TRBJ2-7; no clear D gene. Germline V gives CDR1 SNHLY, CDR2 FYNNEI. The CDR3 is 11 residues long. The germline V and J ends were trimmed by 6 bases and 3 bases, with 6 bases remaining between them. CDR3 bases: TGTGCCAGCAGACGGAGCTACGAGCAGTACTTC. Translated, it gives CASRRSYEQYF.